The 26 T cell receptor beta chains below come from one sample, sequenced in a study of shared T cell receptors in the human thymus. The table came from immunoSEQ multiplex PCR; TCRdb's copy has only in-frame clones and leaves some out. The table shows about 540,000 clones, with roughly 74% occurring only once. The data also belong to a second study, concerning human thymus T cells.

Source material: thymocytes. Receptors originate from a boy under two years old with a congenital heart defect.

This sequence joins TRBV19 and TRBJ1-5, with D maybe TRBD1 (5 bases). V dropped 4 bases and J dropped 0 bases, with 7 bases sitting between them. The CDR3 consists of 14 residues. The germline V gene has CDR1 LNHDA and CDR2 SQIVND (reference sequence). The CDR3 loop reads CASSRGDSNQPQHF. In nucleotides, the CDR3 is TGTGCCAGTAGTAGGGGGGATAGCAATCAGCCCCAGCATTTT.

This chain connects TRBV25-1 to TRBJ1-4; D unresolved. CDR1 is MGHDK, CDR2 SYGVNS, per germline. This CDR3 has 14 residues. V was cut by 3 bases and J by 11 bases, with 16 bases left in between. CDR3 nucleotides: TGTGCCAGCAGTGAGGGAGCCCCCCGTGAGAAACTGTTTTTT. Its protein is CASSEGAPREKLFF.

CDR3 residues: CASSLKTPTPSSYNEQFF. The CDR3 DNA sequence: TGTGCCAGCAGCCTTAAGACTCCCACCCCAAGCTCCTACAATGAGCAGTTCTTC. The V call is TRBV7-6, the J call TRBJ2-1; no firm D call. This CDR3 contains 18 residues. Deletions cut 5 bases from V and 0 bases from J, with 20 bases between. Germline V lookup: CDR1 SGHVS, CDR2 FNYEAQ.

The CDR3 DNA follows: TGTGCCAGCAGCTCGCCCATAACAGGGGCTCCAGTTTACGAGCAGTACTTC. The encoded protein is CASSSPITGAPVYEQYF. The chain uses TRBV7-9 and TRBJ2-7; TRBD1 aligns across 7 bases. CDR3 size: 17 residues. The junction had 16 bases not matched to a gene; V was cut back by 4 bases and J by 4 bases. Germline V gene sequence: CDR1 SEHNR, CDR2 FQNEAQ (reference sequence).

The gene calls are TRBV10-3 and TRBJ2-3, with TRBD1 matching 10 bases. Germline V gene data show CDR1 as ENHRY and CDR2 as SYGVKD. CDR3 size: 18 residues. V shed 4 bases, J shed 0 bases, and the junction held 10 bases outside the gene matches. The CDR3 DNA reads TGTGCCATCAGTGGCCCCGGGACAGGGGTTGAGAGCACAGATACGCAGTATTTT. Translating gives CAISGPGTGVESTDTQYF.

This chain connects TRBV5-4 to TRBJ1-1; possibly TRBD1 for D (5 bases). Looked up from germline, CDR1 is SGHNT and CDR2 is YYREEE (reference sequence). V lost 0 bases to trimming and J lost 1 base, with 19 bases between them. CDR3 length equals 18 residues. The CDR3 nucleotides are TGTGCCAGCAGCTTGGCGGGGAGGGGTACCAGAGGGAACACTGAAGCTTTCTTT. Translation gives CASSLAGRGTRGNTEAFF. The full variable domain, its missing parts supplied by reference TRBV5-4 and TRBJ1-1, is ETGVTQSPTHLIKTRGQQVTLRCSSQSGHNTVSWYQQALGQGPQFIFQYYREEENGRGNFPPRFSGLQFPNYSSELNVNALELDDSALYLCASSLAGRGTRGNTEAFFGQGTRLTVV.

The chain is built from TRBV7-9 and TRBJ1-1; D may be TRBD1 (6 bases). The ends were cut back, 3 bases at V and 7 bases at J, with 27 bases in the middle. The CDR3 contains 18 residues. The germline V gene encodes CDR1 SEHNR and CDR2 FQNEAQ (reference sequence). The chain's CDR3 is CASSLSTRPGQGTCEAFF. The CDR3, as DNA: TGTGCCAGCAGCTTGTCTACTCGCCCGGGACAAGGAACTTGTGAAGCTTTCTTT.

This clone was observed a few times. This same CDR3 is encoded by further DNA sequences in the sample. The CDR3 coding sequence is TGTGCCACCAGCAGGGGGGGTGAGCAGTTCTTC. Translation: CATSRGGEQFF. This sequence joins TRBV15 and TRBJ2-1; the D gene is possibly TRBD2 (6 bases). The germline V and J ends were trimmed by 3 bases and 9 bases, with 6 bases remaining between them. The germline V gene has CDR1 LNHNV and CDR2 YYDKDF (reference sequence). The CDR3 runs 11 residues.

This clone was counted once. This chain links TRBV4-1 with TRBJ1-2; D is ambiguous. The CDR3 loop spans 11 amino acids. Germline lookup yields CDR1 MGHRA and CDR2 YSYEKL. Trimming left V 3 bases short and J 8 bases short, with 7 bases between. CDR3 sequence reads: CASSQRSGYTF. The CDR3 bases are TGCGCCAGCAGCCAGAGGTCAGGCTACACCTTC.

CDR3 sequence: CASSTASQGLVPCEQYF. For the CDR3, the DNA is TGTGCCAGCAGCACCGCCTCCCAGGGATTAGTCCCCTGCGAGCAGTACTTC. The chain is built from TRBV9 and TRBJ2-7, with D perhaps TRBD1 (5 bases). The CDR3 contains 17 residues. From germline, CDR1 is SGDLS and CDR2 YYNGEE. Trimming cost V 4 bases and J 6 bases, with 26 bases left between them. Full variable domain (missing parts from reference TRBV9 and TRBJ2-7): DSGVTQTPKHLITATGQRVTLRCSPRSGDLSVYWYQQSLDQGLQFLIQYYNGEERAKGNILERFSAQQFPDLHSELNLSSLELGDSALYFCASSTASQGLVPCEQYFGPGTRLTVT.

The rearrangement links TRBV7-2 to TRBJ2-3; 11 bases line up with TRBD2. The CDR3 length is 18 residues. J was trimmed by 2 bases and V by 2 bases; bases with no gene match: 9. CDR1 and CDR2 from the germline V gene are SGHTA and FQGNSA. CDR3 region: CASSLPETSGKYTDTQYF. DNA for the CDR3: TGTGCCAGCAGCTTACCCGAGACTAGCGGGAAATACACAGATACGCAGTATTTT.

The chain joins TRBV27 to TRBJ2-3, with D maybe TRBD2 (6 bases). Trimming stripped 4 bases from V and 2 bases from J, with 13 bases between. The CDR3 is 15 amino acids. The germline V gene encodes CDR1 MNHEY and CDR2 SMNVEV (reference sequence). CDR3 nucleotide sequence: TGTGCCAGCAGTTCTCGGGGACTTTTCACAGATACGCAGTATTTT. Translating it yields CASSSRGLFTDTQYF.

The genes are TRBV12-5 and TRBJ2-3; TRBD2 might be the D (6 bases). The CDR3 has 14 residues. The germline CDR1 and CDR2 sequences are LGHNT and FRNRAP. V shed 6 bases and J shed 3 bases, with 13 bases lying between them. The CDR3 DNA reads as TGTGCTAGTGGGGTCCGTGGGGGGACAGATACGCAGTATTTT. It translates to CASGVRGGTDTQYF.

The rearrangement uses TRBV21-1 and TRBJ2-7; TRBD2 reflects the table's D call only, with no check against the DNA. TRBV21-1 is labeled a pseudogene. The CDR3 has 13 amino acids. The CDR3 nucleotides are TGTGCCAGCCGGCGGACTATCCCCTACGAGCAGTACTTC. This sequence encodes CASRRTIPYEQYF.

The rearrangement links TRBV30 to TRBJ2-3; D is ambiguous. The CDR3 consists of 21 residues. CDR1 GTSNPN and CDR2 SVGIG come from the germline V gene (reference sequence). V was pared by 0 bases and J by 0 bases, with 28 bases between. CDR3 residues: CAWSVFPLIGLGLTSTDTQYF. The CDR3 bases are TGTGCCTGGAGTGTATTCCCCCTAATCGGCCTCGGGTTAACTAGCACAGATACGCAGTATTTT.

This clone was counted a few times. The V call is TRBV7-8, the J call TRBJ2-7; weak D call: TRBD2 (5 bases). Trimming removed 5 bases at V and 4 bases at J, with 6 bases between. The CDR3 spans 11 residues. Germline V gene sequence: CDR1 SGHVS, CDR2 FQNEAQ. The CDR3 here is CASSEGYEQYF. The CDR3 region has the DNA TGTGCCAGCAGCGAGGGTTACGAGCAGTACTTC.

This clone appeared a few times. The chain recombines TRBV30 with TRBJ1-2; D is perhaps TRBD1 (6 bases). CDR3 length: 14 residues. V dropped 0 bases and J dropped 8 bases, with 16 bases sitting between them. CDR1 GTSNPN and CDR2 SVGIG come from the germline V gene (reference sequence). CDR3 in DNA: TGTGCCTGGAGTGTACACCCAGGGGAGGGCGGCTACACCTTC. This codes for CAWSVHPGEGGYTF.

The J gene is TRBJ2-7, the V gene TRBV7-2; the match to TRBD2 covers 8 bases. CDR3 size: 19 residues. Germline CDR1 is SGHTA and CDR2 is FQGNSA. V trimming: 1 base; J trimming: 4 bases; junction bases outside the gene matches: 18. CDR3 nucleotide sequence: TGTGCCAGCAGCTTAGTCTCGGCGGGAGGCTCCGGACCTGGTTACGAGCAGTACTTC. Its protein product is CASSLVSAGGSGPGYEQYF.

J is TRBJ2-1 and V is TRBV4-3; 8 bases line up with TRBD2. Germline CDR1 and CDR2: LGHNA and YSLEER. The CDR3 sequence is 16 residues long. Trimming at V came to 4 bases and at J to 2 bases, leaving 7 bases not matched to a gene. The CDR3: CASSRRLARTYNEQFF. In DNA, the CDR3 is TGCGCCAGCAGCCGAAGACTAGCGAGAACCTACAATGAGCAGTTCTTC.

The chain uses TRBV6-4 and TRBJ2-1, with TRBD2 matching over 10 bases. The CDR3 contains 13 residues. V shed 4 bases, J shed 10 bases, and the junction held 4 bases outside the gene matches. CDR1 and CDR2 (germline): MRHNA, SNTAGT. The CDR3 DNA follows: TGTGCCAGCAGTGGGGAGCGGGAGGGCGAGCAGTTCTTC. This codes for CASSGEREGEQFF.

This chain's CDR3 is CASRANEKLFF. The CDR3 nucleotides read TGTGCGTCGAGGGCTAATGAAAAACTGTTTTTT. The rearrangement joins TRBV6-5 to TRBJ1-4; D unresolved. The CDR3 covers 11 residues. Per germline, CDR1 MNHEY and CDR2 SVGAGI.

Only one count was recorded for this clone. This chain links TRBV28 with TRBJ1-5; tentatively, D is TRBD1 (5 bases). Germline values: CDR1 MDHEN, CDR2 SYDVKM. Trimming left V 2 bases short and J 7 bases short, with 21 bases between. The CDR3 totals 17 residues. CDR3 region: CASSLMIKGREGQPQHF. CDR3 sequence (DNA): TGTGCCAGCAGTTTAATGATCAAGGGCAGGGAGGGGCAGCCCCAGCATTTT.

The gene calls are TRBV11-2 and TRBJ2-3; TRBD1 matches at 8 bases. The CDR3 covers 15 residues. Germline CDR1 SGHAT, CDR2 FQNNGV. V lost 5 bases to trimming and J lost 2 bases; unmatched junction nucleotides: 6. The CDR3 nucleotides are TGTGCCAGCAGCCAGGGGGCTAGCGCCACAGATACGCAGTATTTT. Translation: CASSQGASATDTQYF. Based on the CDR3 plus reference TRBV11-2 and TRBJ2-3, the full variable domain is EAGVAQSPRYKIIEKRQSVAFWCNPISGHATLYWYQQILGQGPKLLIQFQNNGVVDDSQLPKDRFSAERLKGVDSTLKIQPAKLEDSAVYLCASSQGASATDTQYFGPGTRLTVL.

V and J are TRBV6-5 and TRBJ2-5; 9 positions agree with TRBD2. The CDR3 has 16 residues. Germline lookup yields CDR1 MNHEY and CDR2 SVGAGI. The junction had 3 bases not matched to a gene; V was cut back by 0 bases and J by 1 base. In nucleotides, the CDR3 is TGTGCCAGCAGTTACTCGACAGCGGGAGGCCAAGAGACCCAGTACTTC. Residues: CASSYSTAGGQETQYF.

The rearrangement uses TRBV28 and TRBJ2-7; D possibly corresponds to TRBD1 (5 bases). V lost 6 bases and J lost 9, with 18 bases in between. Germline loops: CDR1 MDHEN, CDR2 SYDVKM. The CDR3 is 13 residues long. In DNA, the CDR3 is TGTGCCAGCAGCAAACTTGGTGCCCAGGGGCAGTACTTC. It is translated as CASSKLGAQGQYF. The variable domain in full, with the rest retrieved from reference TRBV28 and TRBJ2-7, is DVKVTQSSRYLVKRTGEKVFLECVQDMDHENMFWYRQDPGLGLRLIYFSYDVKMKEKGDIPEGYSVSREKKERFSLILESASTNQTSMYLCASSKLGAQGQYFGPGTRLTVT.

In DNA form, the CDR3 reads TGTGCCAGCAGCTTTACCGGGACAGGCAATTTGAACACTGAAGCTTTCTTT. It yields the protein CASSFTGTGNLNTEAFF. The chain employs TRBV5-6 and TRBJ1-1, with 8 nucleotides matching TRBD1. Germline trimming cut 2 bases from V and 0 bases from J; bases unmatched to any gene: 9. Germline CDR1 and CDR2: SGHDT and YYEEEE. This CDR3 comprises 17 residues. Full variable domain (rest looked up from reference TRBV5-6 and TRBJ1-1): DAGVTQSPTHLIKTRGQQVTLRCSPKSGHDTVSWYQQALGQGPQFIFQYYEEEERQRGNFPDRFSGHQFPNYSSELNVNALLLGDSALYLCASSFTGTGNLNTEAFFGQGTRLTVV.